This TCR beta chain was profiled in a study of blood T cell repertoires in COVID-19. The CDR3 extends over 15 amino acids. Germline V gives CDR1 MNHEY, CDR2 SVGAGI. With V trimmed by 5 bases and J by 5 bases, 11 bases remained unmatched. Data came from immunoSEQ multiplex PCR; TCRdb stores just in-frame clones and leaves some out. The table shows roughly 250,000 clones, with about three quarters occurring only once. Sequences were obtained from peripheral blood. The V gene is TRBV6-5, the J gene TRBJ1-1, with 7 positions matching TRBD1. The source is an elderly woman with acute or convalescent COVID-19. CDR3 loop: CASSTGQSRLTEAFF. Here the CDR3 DNA reads TGTGCCAGCAGTACGGGACAGTCCCGGTTAACTGAAGCTTTCTTT.